Listed below are T cell receptor beta chains from one sample, sequenced in a study of shared clonotypes between healthy human individuals. Data came from immunoSEQ multiplex PCR; TCRdb stores just in-frame clones and leaves some out. The table includes 740,000 or so clones, around 73% detected once. The specimen sequenced was memory CD4+ T cells sorted from blood. The receptors come from a woman between 25 and 40 years old in good health. Each CDR3 is given with its conserved first and last residue. The order of the fields is V gene, J gene, clone size, D gene, CDR3 DNA, CDR3 protein. A D gene is named only where the DNA matches it firmly. Clone size is given for some rows only: seen once, a few or many times, or a class if the clone is expanded.

TRBV19	TRBJ2-5	many	NA	TGTGCCAGTAGTATCTCGGGGGCTGAGGAGACCCAGTACTTC	CASSISGAEETQYF
TRBV27	TRBJ2-5	NA	NA	TGTGCCAGCAGTAGGCGACAGGATCAGACCCAGTACTTC	CASSRRQDQTQYF
TRBV13	TRBJ2-3	NA	NA	TGTGCCAGCAGCTTATCAAGGGGGATTCGCACAGATACGCAGTATTTT	CASSLSRGIRTDTQYF
TRBV6-1	TRBJ1-3	NA	NA	TGTGCCAGCAGTGAAGAGTGGCGCAGGGTAGTTGGAAACACCATATATTTT	CASSEEWRRVVGNTIYF
TRBV6-5	TRBJ2-1	NA	NA	TGTGCCAGCAGACGACAGGGACTCTACAATGAGCAGTTCTTC	CASRRQGLYNEQFF
TRBV19	TRBJ1-5	once	NA	TGTGCCAGTAGTCCTCGGACAATCCTTCGGGGCCCTAACCATCAGCCCCAGCATTTT	CASSPRTILRGPNHQPQHF
TRBV21-1	TRBJ2-2	NA	NA	TGTGCCATCAGAAGGACAGAGAACACCGGGGAGCTGTTTTTT	CAIRRTENTGELFF
TRBV5-1	TRBJ1-3	NA	TRBD1	TGCGCCAGCAGCCTGGGGGACAGGGATGGAAACACCATATATTTT	CASSLGDRDGNTIYF
TRBV12-5	TRBJ2-7	NA	TRBD1	TGTGCTAGTGGTACAGGACAGGGAGACGAGCAGTACTTC	CASGTGQGDEQYF
TRBV14	TRBJ2-1	NA	NA	TGTGCCAGCAGCCAATACAGGGCTGGTGAGCAGTTCTTC	CASSQYRAGEQFF
TRBV6-6	TRBJ1-2	few	TRBD1	TGTGCCAGCAGAACCCGGACAGGGGGAAACTATGGCTACACCTTC	CASRTRTGGNYGYTF
TRBV19	TRBJ1-2	NA	TRBD1	TGTGCCAGTACCCCCCACCAAGAGACAGGGGAGTATGGCTACACCTTC	CASTPHQETGEYGYTF
TRBV5-8	TRBJ2-1	once	NA	TGTGCCAGCAGCTTGCTCCCTCAAAGCTCCTACAATGAGCAGTTCTTC	CASSLLPQSSYNEQFF
TRBV27	TRBJ1-5	few	NA	TGTGCCACCCGGGCGGGCACGGGGCAGCCCCAGCATTTT	CATRAGTGQPQHF
TRBV7-9	TRBJ1-5	NA	TRBD1	TGTGCCAGCAGCTTAGGGGACAGGTCGGGCCAGCCCCAGCATTTT	CASSLGDRSGQPQHF
TRBV19	TRBJ2-1	NA	TRBD2	TGTGCCAGTCTAGCGGGAGCAGGCTACAATGAGCAGTTCTTC	CASLAGAGYNEQFF
TRBV5-1	TRBJ2-3	NA	NA	TGCGCCAGCAGCTTGGGAGGGCCCCCAGATACGCAGTATTTT	CASSLGGPPDTQYF
TRBV6-1	TRBJ1-4	few	TRBD1	TGTGCCAGCAGTGCTATAGGGACAGGGGGTGAAAAACTGTTTTTT	CASSAIGTGGEKLFF
TRBV5-1	TRBJ1-1	NA	TRBD1	TGCGCCAGCACATTTGGACAGGGGAGGACTGAAGCTTTCTTT	CASTFGQGRTEAFF
TRBV28	TRBJ1-2	NA	TRBD1	TGTGCCAGCAGTTCTAACGACAGGGCCAAGACCTATGGCTACACCTTC	CASSSNDRAKTYGYTF